The 21 T cell receptor beta chains below all came from one sample that was sequenced in a study of blood T cell repertoires in COVID-19. The assay was immunoSEQ multiplex PCR, and TCRdb's table has in-frame clones only and misses some. The sample has 130,000 to 150,000 clones, approximately 80% seen once. Sequences were obtained from peripheral blood. These TCRs come from a woman older than 75 in a cohort sampled during active or convalescent COVID-19.

This clone appeared a single time. The chain couples TRBV7-6 to TRBJ1-6, with 7 nucleotides matching TRBD1. This CDR3 spans 15 amino acids. J gave up 6 bases and V 5 bases, and 7 bases lay outside the gene matches. Per germline, CDR1 SGHVS and CDR2 FNYEAQ. CDR3 DNA: TGTGCCAGCAGCCAACGGGACAGCCTTAATTCACCCCTCCACTTT. Amino acid sequence: CASSQRDSLNSPLHF.

V is TRBV2 and J is TRBJ2-3, with D possibly matching TRBD2 (5 bases). Trimming left V 8 bases short and J 9 bases short, with 18 bases between. CDR3 length: 13 amino acids. Germline V gives CDR1 SNHLY, CDR2 FYNNEI. Written as DNA, the CDR3 is TGTGCCAGCGGTACTGAGGGATTAGCGACGCAGTATTTT. Translated, it gives CASGTEGLATQYF.

This clone was counted at least ten times. This chain uses TRBV3-1 (or the pseudogene TRBV3-2) with TRBJ2-1; 12 positions agree with TRBD2. The CDR3 totals 19 residues. V gave up 4 bases and J gave up 8 bases; unmatched junction bases: 18. Germline-derived CDR1 and CDR2 are LGHDT and YNNKEL (reference sequence). CDR3 nucleotides: TGTGCCAGCAGCCTCCAGACTAGCGGGGGCCCTATTAGCTGCGATGAGCAGTTCTTC. It is translated as CASSLQTSGGPISCDEQFF.

The chain uses TRBV11-2 and TRBJ1-6; D possibly corresponds to TRBD1 (5 bases). Looked up from germline, CDR1 is SGHAT and CDR2 is FQNNGV. The CDR3 has 18 residues. The V end lost 5 bases, the J end lost 0 bases, and 17 bases lay between the germline ends. Here the CDR3 reads CASSPGRRVSSYNSPLHF. In nucleotides, the CDR3 is TGTGCCAGCAGCCCCGGCCGCAGGGTAAGCTCCTATAATTCACCCCTCCACTTT.

The rearrangement uses TRBV3-1 (or the pseudogene TRBV3-2) and TRBJ1-2, with 9 nucleotides matching TRBD1. Trimming at V came to 4 bases and at J to 3 bases, leaving 9 bases not matched to a gene. This CDR3 has 16 residues. Per the germline V gene, CDR1 is LGHDT and CDR2 is YNNKEL (reference sequence). The CDR3 protein is CASSPTDRGAYYGYTF. In DNA form, the CDR3 reads TGTGCCAGCAGCCCAACAGACAGGGGGGCCTACTATGGCTACACCTTC.

The genes are TRBV19 and TRBJ2-7; D perhaps matches TRBD1 (7 bases). The CDR3 is 14 residues long. Germline lookup yields CDR1 LNHDA and CDR2 SQIVND (reference sequence). Trimming cost V 3 bases and J 1 base, with 10 bases left between them. The CDR3 DNA sequence: TGTGCCAGTAGTATCCAGGGGGGTTCCTACGAGCAGTACTTC. Protein: CASSIQGGSYEQYF.

This clone was picked up one time. The J gene is TRBJ1-2, the V gene TRBV20-1; D is ambiguous. The CDR3 consists of 11 residues. V was shortened by 6 bases and J by 4 bases, with 9 bases between the two germline ends. CDR1 is DFQATT and CDR2 is SNEGSKA in the germline V gene (reference sequence). The CDR3 protein is CSAFGGYGYTF. CDR3 nucleotides: TGCAGTGCATTCGGCGGCTATGGCTACACCTTC.

This CDR3 reads CASRRANYGYTF. Written as DNA, the CDR3 is TGTGCCAGCAGGAGGGCTAACTATGGCTACACCTTC. The chain uses TRBV6-5 and TRBJ1-2; the D is unclear. Germline CDR1 is MNHEY and CDR2 is SVGAGI. The CDR3 sequence is 12 residues long. Trimming stripped 6 bases from V and 0 bases from J, with 5 bases between.

The chain has TRBV7-6 and TRBJ1-1; D unresolved. The CDR3 runs to 15 residues. CDR1 is SGHVS and CDR2 is FNYEAQ in the germline V gene. With 1 base removed from V and 6 bases from J, the gap between germline ends came to 15 bases. CDR3 DNA sequence: TGTGCCAGCAGCTTAGAGCGGGGTCCTGTGGCTGAAGCTTTCTTT. It codes for CASSLERGPVAEAFF.

The chain employs TRBV7-9 and TRBJ2-7, with a possible D match to TRBD1 (5 bases). Trimming shortened V by 0 bases and J by 0 bases, and 6 bases separated the two germline ends. This CDR3 is 14 amino acids long. Germline CDR1 and CDR2: SEHNR and FQNEAQ (reference sequence). The CDR3 loop is CASSLARASYEQYF. CDR3 DNA sequence: TGTGCCAGCAGCTTAGCCAGGGCCTCCTACGAGCAGTACTTC. Combining the CDR3 with reference TRBV7-9 and TRBJ2-7 gives the whole variable domain DTGVSQNPRHKITKRGQNVTFRCDPISEHNRLYWYRQTLGQGPEFLTYFQNEAQLEKSRLLSDRFSAERPKGSFSTLEIQRTEQGDSAMYLCASSLARASYEQYFGPGTRLTVT.

CDR3 sequence reads: CASSLGPGDVGNTIYF. Written as DNA, the CDR3 is TGTGCCAGCAGCTTAGGGCCGGGGGACGTTGGAAACACCATATATTTT. The chain recombines TRBV7-2 with TRBJ1-3, with D perhaps TRBD1 (5 bases). This CDR3 is 16 amino acids long. V was trimmed by 1 base and J by 3 bases, leaving 13 bases between them. CDR1 and CDR2 (germline): SGHTA, FQGNSA.

This chain links TRBV25-1 with TRBJ2-1; 12 bases match TRBD2. The trim removed 8 bases at V and 8 bases at J, leaving 4 bases unmatched. This CDR3 is built from 13 residues. The germline gives CDR1 MGHDK, CDR2 SYGVNS. The CDR3 spells CASSRLAGDEQFF. As DNA, the CDR3 is TGTGCCAGCTCGAGACTAGCGGGGGATGAGCAGTTCTTC. Full variable domain (outside the CDR3, taken from reference TRBV25-1 and TRBJ2-1): EADIYQTPRYLVIGTGKKITLECSQTMGHDKMYWYQQDPGMELHLIHYSYGVNSTEKGDLSSESTVSRIRTEHFPLTLESARPSHTSQYLCASSRLAGDEQFFGPGTRLTVL.

This clone was seen only once. The V gene is TRBV2, the J gene TRBJ1-2; maybe TRBD1 (5 bases). CDR1 and CDR2 (germline): SNHLY, FYNNEI. This CDR3 is built from 13 residues. V lost 1 base and J lost 4, with 7 bases in between. CDR3 bases: TGTGCCAGCAGTGAAGGACAGCGCTATGGCTACACCTTC. Its protein is CASSEGQRYGYTF.

The chain carries TRBV5-4 and TRBJ1-2; D not certain. V lost 0 bases and J lost 3, with 9 bases in between. The CDR3 totals 14 residues. Germline V gene data show CDR1 as SGHNT and CDR2 as YYREEE (reference sequence). CDR3 region: CASSLAFQDYGYTF. The CDR3 bases are TGTGCCAGCAGCTTGGCGTTTCAGGACTATGGCTACACCTTC.

As to this clone: This same CDR3 is encoded by further DNA sequences in the sample. The gene calls are TRBV12-3 or TRBV12-4 and TRBJ1-2; possibly TRBD1 for D (6 bases). Trimming took 6 bases from V and 5 from J, leaving 13 bases between them. The CDR3 is 13 amino acids. The chain's CDR3 is CASSRTGIYGYTF. CDR3 nucleotides: TGTGCCAGCAGCCGTACAGGGATTTATGGCTACACCTTC.

V is TRBV7-3 and J is TRBJ2-5; 10 nucleotides align to TRBD2. The J segment lost 5 bases and the V segment lost 2 bases, leaving 11 bases of the junction unmatched. The CDR3 runs to 17 residues. Per germline, CDR1 SGHTA and CDR2 FQGTGA. The CDR3 sequence is CASSLGASGGRGETQYF. For the CDR3, the DNA is TGTGCCAGCAGCTTAGGAGCTAGCGGGGGCCGTGGGGAGACCCAGTACTTC.

V and J are TRBV11-2 and TRBJ2-7; 7 bases match TRBD2. J lost 5 bases, V lost 4 bases, and 14 bases had no gene match. The CDR3 is made up of 16 amino acids. Germline CDR1 is SGHAT and CDR2 is FQNNGV. CDR3 region: CASSSKPGLDLDEQYV. The CDR3 coding sequence is TGTGCCAGCAGCTCCAAGCCAGGACTAGATCTCGACGAGCAGTACGTC.

The chain is built from TRBV6-1 and TRBJ2-2, with a possible D match to TRBD2 (6 bases). CDR3 size: 16 residues. Germline V gene data show CDR1 as MNHNS and CDR2 as SASEGT. Trimming took off 3 bases at V and 6 bases at J, with 17 bases between the two ends. Here the CDR3 reads CASSDPGLAKSGELFF. CDR3 nucleotides: TGTGCCAGCAGTGATCCGGGGCTAGCGAAGTCCGGGGAGCTGTTTTTT.

This chain joins TRBV27 and TRBJ1-3; TRBD1 agrees at 9 bases. V lost 2 bases and J lost 4; bases outside the gene matches: 6. The CDR3 sequence is 16 residues long. CDR1 and CDR2 (germline): MNHEY, SMNVEV (reference sequence). The CDR3 protein is CASSLAGTGFGNTIYF. The CDR3 DNA is TGTGCCAGCAGTTTAGCTGGGACAGGGTTCGGAAACACCATATATTTT.

The chain uses TRBV5-1 and TRBJ2-3, with D perhaps matching TRBD2 (6 bases). The CDR3 sequence is 15 residues long. V was cut by 0 bases and J by 0 bases, with 8 bases left in between. Germline V gene lookup returns CDR1 SGHRS and CDR2 YFSETQ. The CDR3 DNA is TGCGCCAGCAGCTTGGGCGGGGCAAGCACAGATACGCAGTATTTT. Its protein is CASSLGGASTDTQYF.

The J gene is TRBJ2-3, the V gene TRBV7-8, with 9 bases identical to TRBD2. V lost 2 bases to trimming and J lost 0 bases; unmatched junction nucleotides: 6. The CDR3 spans 17 residues. The germline V gene has CDR1 SGHVS and CDR2 FQNEAQ. In DNA form, the CDR3 reads TGTGCCAGCAGCTTACGTCTAGCGGGGTCTAGCACAGATACGCAGTATTTT. Residues: CASSLRLAGSSTDTQYF.